Listed below are T cell receptor beta chains from one sample, sequenced in a study of T cell repertoires in cytomegalovirus infection. MiXCR, run by TCRdb on the reads, gives a single entry per CDR3 protein. The repertoire has 700,000 to 850,000 distinct CDR3 sequences, 32% of them found once; the top ten carry about an eighth. These TCRs are of unknown antigen specificity. The specimen was cultured CD8+ T cells from PBMCs, collected from culture after CMV antigen stimulation. Receptors originate from a human donor in good health (CMV status not recorded). Some clones in this sample may be carry-over from other donors' samples. Both conserved end residues are part of each CDR3. The D gene is left open where the match is weak. The size field is filled for only some rows; it gives once, few, many or a size class.

d_call j_call v_call clone_size cdr3_length cdr3_nt cdr3_aa
. TRBJ2-3 TRBV4-1 few 11 TGCGCCAGCAGCCACTCGGACAGGCAGTATTTT CASSHSDRQYF
. TRBJ1-5 TRBV27 few 16 TGTGCCAGCAGTTTATCTGGCTATAATAGCAATCAGCCCCAGCATTTT CASSLSGYNSNQPQHF
. TRBJ1-2 TRBV6-5 . 13 TGTGCCAGCAGCCCTAGGAATGGCTATGGCTACACCTTC CASSPRNGYGYTF
. TRBJ2-3 TRBV6-1 many 14 TGTGCCAGCATTATACTAGTGGGCACAGATACGCAGTATTTT CASIILVGTDTQYF
. TRBJ1-2 TRBV20-1 . 12 TGCAGTGCAAAGACATCGAACTATGGCTACACCTTC CSAKTSNYGYTF
. TRBJ1-5 TRBV5-5 . 13 TGTGCCAGCAGCCCCGACATAGATCAGCCCCAGCATTTT CASSPDIDQPQHF
. TRBJ2-7 TRBV5-6 few 13 TGTGCCAGCGCCTACCAGAGCTCCTACGAGCAGTACTTC CASAYQSSYEQYF
. TRBJ2-7 TRBV10-2 . 14 TGCGCCAGCAACCCCACCGGTGCAATCTACGAGCAGTACTTC CASNPTGAIYEQYF
TRBD1 TRBJ1-2 TRBV12-3/TRBV12-4 few 13 TGTGCCAGCAGGACAGGGGGCTTTGTTGGCTACACCTTC CASRTGGFVGYTF
TRBD1 TRBJ2-7 TRBV7-9 many 14 TGTGCCAGCAGCTCCTGGGACAGTGAATACGAGCAGTACTTC CASSSWDSEYEQYF
TRBD2 TRBJ2-5 TRBV5-1 . 16 TGCGCCAGCAGCTACGCCGGGACTAGGCTAAAAGAGACCCAGTACTTC CASSYAGTRLKETQYF
TRBD1 TRBJ1-2 TRBV6-5 . 14 TGTGCCAGCACCTTACATCAGGGGGCTCCGGGCTACACCTTC CASTLHQGAPGYTF
. TRBJ2-4 TRBV7-2 many 15 TGTGCCAGCAGCTATAGAAGGGGAAACAAAAACATTCAGTACTTC CASSYRRGNKNIQYF
TRBD1 TRBJ1-1 TRBV6-6 . 13 TGTGCCAGCAGTTATACAGGGGGCGCGGGAGCTTTCTTT CASSYTGGAGAFF
. TRBJ1-1 TRBV5-4 many 15 TGTGCCAGCAGGCTGACAGTTAACATGAACACTGAAGCTTTCTTT CASRLTVNMNTEAFF
. TRBJ2-1 TRBV7-8 . 16 TGTGCCAGCAGCTTAGCGGTGGGGGGCTTCTACAATGAGCAGTTCTTC CASSLAVGGFYNEQFF
. TRBJ1-5 TRBV12-3/TRBV12-4 . 15 TGTGTCAGCAGCGACAGCCCTTATAGCAATCAGCCCCAGCATTTT CVSSDSPYSNQPQHF
. TRBJ2-5 TRBV7-9 . 13 TGTGCCAGCAGCCCCGGGAGTTGGGAGACCCAGTACTTC CASSPGSWETQYF
TRBD2 TRBJ2-1 TRBV6-8 once 16 TGTGCCAGCAGAAGCGGGGGGGCCTCGGAATTCAATGAGCAGTTCTTC CASRSGGASEFNEQFF
. TRBJ1-1 TRBV2 . 13 TGTGCCAGCAGAAGTCCGAACAGCACTGAAGCTTTCTTT CASRSPNSTEAFF
. TRBJ1-2 TRBV4-1 . 15 TGCGCCAGCAGCCAAGTCGGCACGCTGAACTATGGCTACACCTTC CASSQVGTLNYGYTF
TRBD1 TRBJ2-7 TRBV2 . 15 TGTGCCAGCAGTGAAGTTTGGGAACAGGGGAGAGAGCAGTACTTC CASSEVWEQGREQYF
. TRBJ2-1 TRBV29-1 few 12 TGCAGCGTTGAAGTGATGCGGCAGGAGCAGTTCTTC CSVEVMRQEQFF
TRBD1 TRBJ2-3 TRBV7-8 . 13 TGTGCCAGCAGTCAGGGGGCCAAGGAGGGGCAGTATTTT CASSQGAKEGQYF
. TRBJ2-2 TRBV19 few 13 TGTGCCAGTATCGGCCTAAGCCCCGGGGAGCTGTTTTTT CASIGLSPGELFF
. TRBJ1-1 TRBV10-1 many 15 TGCGCCAGCAGTGAGTCGGGTCGCCGGGGGACTGAAGCTTTCTTT CASSESGRRGTEAFF
TRBD1 TRBJ2-7 TRBV20-1 . 14 TGCAGTGCTAGAAGGTGGGACAGGGCGGAAGAGCAGTACTTC CSARRWDRAEEQYF
. TRBJ2-4 TRBV7-8 many 13 TGTGCCAGCAGCTTAGGTCAGGATAGCATTCAGTACTTC CASSLGQDSIQYF
. TRBJ2-1 TRBV6-1 few 13 TGTGCCAGCAGTCCGGGGCCGGACAATGAGCAGTTCTTC CASSPGPDNEQFF
. TRBJ2-3 TRBV20-1 . 15 TGCAGTGCGCACGACAGGTATACTAGCACAGATACGCAGTATTTT CSAHDRYTSTDTQYF
TRBD1 TRBJ1-2 TRBV27 . 14 TGTGCCAGCAGTACCTCAGGGGGCACCTATGGCTACACCTTC CASSTSGGTYGYTF
. TRBJ2-4 TRBV7-6 many 15 TGTGCCAGCAGCCCGGGGCCAGGGTCCAAAAACATTCAGTACTTC CASSPGPGSKNIQYF
. TRBJ2-1 TRBV6-1 . 15 TGTGCCAGCAGTGAAGACACTGGCCCTCACAATGAGCAGTTCTTC CASSEDTGPHNEQFF
. TRBJ1-5 TRBV12-3/TRBV12-4 few 15 TGTGCCAGCAGTTCAGACCGGGACCAATATCAGCCCCAGCATTTT CASSSDRDQYQPQHF
. TRBJ2-3 TRBV12-3/TRBV12-4 few 12 TGTGCCAGCAGTTCAGACACAGATACGCAGTATTTT CASSSDTDTQYF
. TRBJ2-7 TRBV6-5 few 15 TGTGCCAGCAGTTATTTTACAGAGATCCACTACGAGCAGTACTTC CASSYFTEIHYEQYF
TRBD2 TRBJ2-5 TRBV6-6 . 16 TGTGCCAGCAGTGATGGGGGACTAGCGGGTCGAGAGACCCAGTACTTC CASSDGGLAGRETQYF
. TRBJ1-4 TRBV12-3/TRBV12-4 . 16 TGTGCCAGCAGTTTACCCTACGGGGAAGATCTTGAAAAACTGTTTTTT CASSLPYGEDLEKLFF
TRBD2 TRBJ2-1 TRBV19 . 15 TGTGCCAGTAGTATAATAGCGGGGGATTACAATGAGCAGTTCTTC CASSIIAGDYNEQFF
TRBD1 TRBJ2-3 TRBV7-2 . 17 TGTGCCAGCAGTCCTTCGCCACAGGGGCCTTTCACAGATATGCAGTATTTT CASSPSPQGPFTDMQYF